Listed below are T cell receptor beta chains from one sample, sequenced in a study of metastatic and nonmetastatic thyroid tumors. With MiXCR, TCRdb called clones anew from the PCR reads. The top ten clones hold roughly an eighth of a sample with 20,000 to 30,000 clones, 13% of them seen once. Input material: blood. These receptors all come from a female donor with papillary thyroid cancer or a benign thyroid nodule (not recorded which). Some clones in this sample may be carry-over from other donors' samples. Both conserved end residues are part of each CDR3. The order of the fields is CDR3 DNA, CDR3 protein, V gene, clone size, J gene, D gene. The D gene is left open where the match is weak. Part of the rows lack a size; the others show once, few, many or a class for expanded clones.

cdr3_nt: TGCGCCAGCAGCCAGAGGAGTCAGGAGAGAAATTCACCCCTCCACTTT; cdr3_aa: CASSQRSQERNSPLHF; v_call: TRBV4-1; clone_size: many; j_call: TRBJ1-6; d_call: NA
cdr3_nt: TGTGCCAGCAGCTCAGGGGACGGGGGGTACGAGCAGTACTTC; cdr3_aa: CASSSGDGGYEQYF; v_call: TRBV6-1; clone_size: medium-sized; j_call: TRBJ2-7; d_call: NA
cdr3_nt: TGTGCCAGCAGCTTAGGGACTAGCAATGAGCAGTTCTTC; cdr3_aa: CASSLGTSNEQFF; v_call: TRBV7-9; clone_size: few; j_call: TRBJ2-1; d_call: TRBD2
cdr3_nt: TGTGCCAGCAGCTTAAGGGGACAGGGAGATGGCTACACCTTC; cdr3_aa: CASSLRGQGDGYTF; v_call: TRBV7-2; clone_size: NA; j_call: TRBJ1-2; d_call: TRBD1
cdr3_nt: TGTGCCAGCAGCTTATCTCGGGGCTCCTACAATGAGCAGTTCTTC; cdr3_aa: CASSLSRGSYNEQFF; v_call: TRBV11-2; clone_size: NA; j_call: TRBJ2-1; d_call: NA
cdr3_nt: TGTGCCAGCAGTTACTCGGGTAGGGGTGGCAATCAGCCCCAGCATTTT; cdr3_aa: CASSYSGRGGNQPQHF; v_call: TRBV6-5; clone_size: many; j_call: TRBJ1-5; d_call: NA
cdr3_nt: TGCGCCAGCAGCGCTAGCGGGAGATGGGATACGCAGTATTTT; cdr3_aa: CASSASGRWDTQYF; v_call: TRBV10-1; clone_size: many; j_call: TRBJ2-3; d_call: TRBD2
cdr3_nt: TGTGCCAGCAGCTTTAGGCGGGAGAGCACAGATACGCAGTATTTT; cdr3_aa: CASSFRRESTDTQYF; v_call: TRBV11-2; clone_size: many; j_call: TRBJ2-3; d_call: TRBD2
cdr3_nt: TGCAGTGCCAAGGACCCTTCCAACACCGGGGAGCTGTTTTTT; cdr3_aa: CSAKDPSNTGELFF; v_call: TRBV20-1; clone_size: NA; j_call: TRBJ2-2; d_call: NA
cdr3_nt: TGTGCCAGCAGTGAAGCCACGGGGCGGACCTCATGGGCCAACGTCCTGACTTTC; cdr3_aa: CASSEATGRTSWANVLTF; v_call: TRBV6-1; clone_size: medium-sized; j_call: TRBJ2-6; d_call: NA
cdr3_nt: TGTGCCAGCAGCAGACAGACGGATGAAAAACTGTTTTTT; cdr3_aa: CASSRQTDEKLFF; v_call: TRBV6-1; clone_size: many; j_call: TRBJ1-4; d_call: NA
cdr3_nt: TGTGCCAGCGGAACCCTGGGCTATGGCTACACCTTC; cdr3_aa: CASGTLGYGYTF; v_call: TRBV6-1; clone_size: NA; j_call: TRBJ1-2; d_call: NA
cdr3_nt: TGTGCCAGCAGTTTATGGGGAAGACAGTACTTC; cdr3_aa: CASSLWGRQYF; v_call: TRBV28; clone_size: many; j_call: TRBJ2-7; d_call: NA
cdr3_nt: TGTGCCAGTAGAACTGACAGAGGGAGCATGAACACTGAAGCTTTCTTT; cdr3_aa: CASRTDRGSMNTEAFF; v_call: TRBV19; clone_size: many; j_call: TRBJ1-1; d_call: NA
cdr3_nt: TGTGCCAGCAGCCCTGGCGGGGGTGGTGGTACTGAAGCTTTCTTT; cdr3_aa: CASSPGGGGGTEAFF; v_call: TRBV7-9; clone_size: few; j_call: TRBJ1-1; d_call: NA
cdr3_nt: TGTGCCAGCAGCTTGGGAGCAGGGCAATATGGCTACACCTTC; cdr3_aa: CASSLGAGQYGYTF; v_call: TRBV5-4; clone_size: few; j_call: TRBJ1-2; d_call: NA
cdr3_nt: TGTGCCAGCGCAAACAGGGTTGGCACTGAAGCTTTCTTT; cdr3_aa: CASANRVGTEAFF; v_call: TRBV2; clone_size: many; j_call: TRBJ1-1; d_call: NA
cdr3_nt: TGTGCCAGCAGTTTTGGCTCTGGGGCCAACGTCCTGACTTTC; cdr3_aa: CASSFGSGANVLTF; v_call: TRBV27; clone_size: many; j_call: TRBJ2-6; d_call: NA
cdr3_nt: TGTGCCAGCAGTGAAGGTGCCTTCTCTGGAAACACCATATATTTT; cdr3_aa: CASSEGAFSGNTIYF; v_call: TRBV25-1; clone_size: many; j_call: TRBJ1-3; d_call: NA
cdr3_nt: TGTGCCAGCAGCAGAAACAGGGGGCGCGGAGAGACCCAGTACTTC; cdr3_aa: CASSRNRGRGETQYF; v_call: TRBV7-3; clone_size: many; j_call: TRBJ2-5; d_call: TRBD1
cdr3_nt: TGCGCCAGCAGCTTAACAGGGGAGGGTGGCTACACCTTC; cdr3_aa: CASSLTGEGGYTF; v_call: TRBV5-1; clone_size: NA; j_call: TRBJ1-2; d_call: TRBD1
cdr3_nt: TGTGCCAGCAGTTCCCGACCCGGGACAGGCAATATGAGGACAGATACGCAGTATTTT; cdr3_aa: CASSSRPGTGNMRTDTQYF; v_call: TRBV27; clone_size: once; j_call: TRBJ2-3; d_call: TRBD1
cdr3_nt: TGTGCCAGTAGCCCGGGGACCACGGGGCGCGAGCAGTACTTC; cdr3_aa: CASSPGTTGREQYF; v_call: TRBV19; clone_size: medium-sized; j_call: TRBJ2-7; d_call: NA
cdr3_nt: TGTGCCAGCAGTGACGCGGGAGGTATGGATGAGCAGTTCTTC; cdr3_aa: CASSDAGGMDEQFF; v_call: TRBV6-4; clone_size: many; j_call: TRBJ2-1; d_call: TRBD2
cdr3_nt: TGTGCCAGCAGCCAAGGTGATGTCTCCTACGAGCAGTACTTC; cdr3_aa: CASSQGDVSYEQYF; v_call: TRBV3-1; clone_size: few; j_call: TRBJ2-7; d_call: NA
cdr3_nt: TGTGCCAGCGGAGGGGTCAACACAGATACGCAGTATTTT; cdr3_aa: CASGGVNTDTQYF; v_call: TRBV9; clone_size: once; j_call: TRBJ2-3; d_call: NA
cdr3_nt: TGTGCCAGCAGTTACGACAGCTCTGGGGCCAACGTCCTGACTTTC; cdr3_aa: CASSYDSSGANVLTF; v_call: TRBV6-2/TRBV6-3; clone_size: NA; j_call: TRBJ2-6; d_call: NA
cdr3_nt: TGTGCCAGCAGATACAGGGGGGAGCGCGTCACTGAAGCTTTCTTT; cdr3_aa: CASRYRGERVTEAFF; v_call: TRBV12-3/TRBV12-4; clone_size: medium-sized; j_call: TRBJ1-1; d_call: TRBD1
cdr3_nt: TGTGCCAGCAGCCCCAAAGGTGGCTTCGGGGAGCTGTTTTTT; cdr3_aa: CASSPKGGFGELFF; v_call: TRBV3-1; clone_size: many; j_call: TRBJ2-2; d_call: NA
cdr3_nt: TGCGCCAGCAGCGGAGGGGGGAACACCGGGGAGCTGTTTTTT; cdr3_aa: CASSGGGNTGELFF; v_call: TRBV5-1; clone_size: many; j_call: TRBJ2-2; d_call: NA
cdr3_nt: TGTGCCAGCTCGCCAACAGGGGTCGGTGCTGGCTACACCTTC; cdr3_aa: CASSPTGVGAGYTF; v_call: TRBV18; clone_size: many; j_call: TRBJ1-2; d_call: TRBD1
cdr3_nt: TGTGCCTGGGAGCGGGAGGGCCACAATGAGCAGTTCTTC; cdr3_aa: CAWEREGHNEQFF; v_call: TRBV30; clone_size: NA; j_call: TRBJ2-1; d_call: TRBD2
cdr3_nt: TGTGCCAGCAGTTTACAGGGAAAAGGAGGGGAGCAGTTCTTC; cdr3_aa: CASSLQGKGGEQFF; v_call: TRBV12-3/TRBV12-4; clone_size: NA; j_call: TRBJ2-1; d_call: NA
cdr3_nt: TGTGCCAGCAGCTTAAGTGGCCCAATGAACACTGAAGCTTTCTTT; cdr3_aa: CASSLSGPMNTEAFF; v_call: TRBV7-3; clone_size: NA; j_call: TRBJ1-1; d_call: NA
cdr3_nt: TGTGCCAGTAGTTCTGGGACAGGGTCCTACGAGCAGTACTTC; cdr3_aa: CASSSGTGSYEQYF; v_call: TRBV19; clone_size: medium-sized; j_call: TRBJ2-7; d_call: TRBD1
cdr3_nt: TGTGCCAGCAGATATTCACAGGGAGAAGCTTTCTTT; cdr3_aa: CASRYSQGEAFF; v_call: TRBV6-5; clone_size: NA; j_call: TRBJ1-1; d_call: NA
cdr3_nt: TGTGCCAGCAGTGGGTGGGGGGCGGACTATGGCTACACCTTC; cdr3_aa: CASSGWGADYGYTF; v_call: TRBV2; clone_size: many; j_call: TRBJ1-2; d_call: NA
cdr3_nt: TGCAGTGCTAGAAGGGGGGACAGGGGACACCTCTCCTACGAGCAGTACTTC; cdr3_aa: CSARRGDRGHLSYEQYF; v_call: TRBV20-1; clone_size: many; j_call: TRBJ2-7; d_call: TRBD1
cdr3_nt: TGTGCCAGCTCACCGGCGGGGGCTCTGAACACTGAAGCTTTCTTT; cdr3_aa: CASSPAGALNTEAFF; v_call: TRBV18; clone_size: many; j_call: TRBJ1-1; d_call: NA
cdr3_nt: TGTGCCAGCAGTTACGCAGGGGGCGGTGGGGCCAACGTCCTGACTTTC; cdr3_aa: CASSYAGGGGANVLTF; v_call: TRBV6-5; clone_size: few; j_call: TRBJ2-6; d_call: TRBD1
cdr3_nt: TGCAGTGCTAGGGTTTCCGGGACACTGCCAACCTACGAGCAGTACTTC; cdr3_aa: CSARVSGTLPTYEQYF; v_call: TRBV20-1; clone_size: many; j_call: TRBJ2-7; d_call: NA
cdr3_nt: TGTGCCAGTGGGTGGGGGGGGCTGAACACTGAAGCTTTCTTT; cdr3_aa: CASGWGGLNTEAFF; v_call: TRBV12-3/TRBV12-4; clone_size: medium-sized; j_call: TRBJ1-1; d_call: NA
cdr3_nt: TGTGCCAGCAGCTTTGCGAGGGACACACAATATAGCAATCAGCCCCAGCATTTT; cdr3_aa: CASSFARDTQYSNQPQHF; v_call: TRBV5-4; clone_size: many; j_call: TRBJ1-5; d_call: NA
cdr3_nt: TGTGCCAGCAGCGGGGCGGGCTCTGGGGCCAACGTCCTGACTTTC; cdr3_aa: CASSGAGSGANVLTF; v_call: TRBV2; clone_size: few; j_call: TRBJ2-6; d_call: NA
cdr3_nt: TGCGCCAGCAGAGAAACGACTAGCAGTACCAAAGAGACCCAGTACTTC; cdr3_aa: CASRETTSSTKETQYF; v_call: TRBV10-2; clone_size: many; j_call: TRBJ2-5; d_call: TRBD2
cdr3_nt: TGTGCCAGCCGACAAGTTATGAACACTGAAGCTTTCTTT; cdr3_aa: CASRQVMNTEAFF; v_call: TRBV2; clone_size: few; j_call: TRBJ1-1; d_call: NA
cdr3_nt: TGCAGTGCTAGCCCCTCGGACAGAGAGGAGTTTTACGAGCAGTACTTC; cdr3_aa: CSASPSDREEFYEQYF; v_call: TRBV20-1; clone_size: many; j_call: TRBJ2-7; d_call: NA
cdr3_nt: TGTGCCAGCAGTTTCTCCCGGGGACAGTCTATGAGCTACACCTTC; cdr3_aa: CASSFSRGQSMSYTF; v_call: TRBV28; clone_size: few; j_call: TRBJ1-2; d_call: TRBD1
cdr3_nt: TGTGCCAGCAGTTACTCACCATCGACAGGCACAGATACGCAGTATTTT; cdr3_aa: CASSYSPSTGTDTQYF; v_call: TRBV6-5; clone_size: few; j_call: TRBJ2-3; d_call: NA
cdr3_nt: TGTGCCAGCAGTTACGCCGCAGGGGGCGGGAGCAATGAGCAGTTCTTC; cdr3_aa: CASSYAAGGGSNEQFF; v_call: TRBV6-6; clone_size: many; j_call: TRBJ2-1; d_call: NA
cdr3_nt: TGTGCCAGCAAGAGGAGTGGGACATCCCCCCTCGAGCAGTACTTC; cdr3_aa: CASKRSGTSPLEQYF; v_call: TRBV27; clone_size: NA; j_call: TRBJ2-7; d_call: NA
cdr3_nt: TGTGCCAGCAGCTTGTTAGGGCTAAGCTCCTACAATGAGCAGTTCTTC; cdr3_aa: CASSLLGLSSYNEQFF; v_call: TRBV5-6; clone_size: many; j_call: TRBJ2-1; d_call: NA
cdr3_nt: TGTGCCAGCATTGGAGTTCGTAATGGGAGATACGAGCAGTACTTC; cdr3_aa: CASIGVRNGRYEQYF; v_call: TRBV27; clone_size: NA; j_call: TRBJ2-7; d_call: NA
cdr3_nt: TGTGCCAGCAGCCCCCGGAGACTAGCGGGGGGTTACAATGAGCAGTTCTTC; cdr3_aa: CASSPRRLAGGYNEQFF; v_call: TRBV7-2; clone_size: many; j_call: TRBJ2-1; d_call: TRBD2
cdr3_nt: TGTGCCAGCAGACCTAGCGGAAAGAACACCGGGGAGCTGTTTTTT; cdr3_aa: CASRPSGKNTGELFF; v_call: TRBV3-1; clone_size: medium-sized; j_call: TRBJ2-2; d_call: TRBD2
cdr3_nt: TGCAGTGCCGAACTAGCGGGAGGACCAAATGAGCAGTTCTTC; cdr3_aa: CSAELAGGPNEQFF; v_call: TRBV20-1; clone_size: once; j_call: TRBJ2-1; d_call: TRBD2
cdr3_nt: TGCAGTGCACTTGGGACTGCCCGTAATTCACCCCTCCACTTT; cdr3_aa: CSALGTARNSPLHF; v_call: TRBV20-1; clone_size: many; j_call: TRBJ1-6; d_call: NA